This T cell receptor beta chain was sequenced during a study of shared clonotypes between healthy human individuals. This clone was detected once. Sequencing used immunoSEQ multiplex PCR; TCRdb keeps in-frame clones, though not all of them. Here the sample spans 450,000 or so clones, 60% to 80% being singletons. Germline CDR1 is MNHEY and CDR2 is SMNVEV (reference sequence). V lost 0 bases, J lost 3 bases, and 9 bases lay in between. The CDR3 has 14 residues. The source of this sequence is a woman aged 40-49 years in good health. Some clones in this sample may be carry-over from other donors' samples. V gene TRBV27 combines with J gene TRBJ2-7, with D maybe TRBD2 (6 bases). Sequencing was performed on PBMCs. The CDR3 DNA is TGTGCCAGCAGTTTATCGAGGCGGGGCTACGAGCAGTACTTC. This sequence encodes CASSLSRRGYEQYF.